These 8 T cell receptor beta chains were sequenced from one sample in a study of T cell clonotyping in hematopoietic cell transplantation. Time point specified: recipient sample about 28 days before transplant, after cytoreduction. TCRdb's copy holds only in-frame clones and misses some; the assay was immunoSEQ multiplex PCR. The table lists 45,000 or so clones, around 80% of them singletons. The sample was peripheral blood mononuclear cells, taken before stem cell transplant. These receptors all stem from a man aged 55 to 70 with myelodysplastic syndrome. Some clones in this sample may be carry-over from other donors' samples.

The CDR3, as DNA: TGTGCCAGCAGTTACTCGATGGGGTCCTACGAGCAGTACTTC. Translated, it gives CASSYSMGSYEQYF. The chain has TRBV6-5 and TRBJ2-7; D gene ambiguous. With 0 bases removed from V and 1 base from J, the gap between germline ends came to 7 bases. The CDR3 spans 14 residues. CDR1 and CDR2 (germline): MNHEY, SVGAGI.

The chain is built from TRBV4-3 and TRBJ1-6, with TRBD1 as a possible D gene (6 bases). Germline V gene lookup returns CDR1 LGHNA and CDR2 YSLEER. The CDR3 consists of 16 residues. Trimming stripped 3 bases from V and 7 bases from J, with 16 bases between. The CDR3 region has the DNA TGCGCCAGCAGCCAGGATCGCATTACAGGGAATTCACCCCTCCACTTT. This translates into CASSQDRITGNSPLHF.

This clone has just a few counts. The rearrangement links TRBV7-2 to TRBJ1-3; TRBD1 might be the D (5 bases). The CDR3 spans 16 residues. V lost 1 base and J lost 0, with 10 bases in between. Germline CDR1 is SGHTA and CDR2 is FQGNSA. The CDR3 loop is CASSLVAGSSGNTIYF. CDR3 DNA sequence: TGTGCCAGCAGCTTAGTGGCAGGGAGCTCTGGAAACACCATATATTTT.

This clone has a single count. The rearrangement uses TRBV6-5 and TRBJ1-1; TRBD1 matches 10 bases. J was trimmed by 5 bases and V by 4 bases; bases with no gene match: 10. The V gene's germline CDR1 is MNHEY and CDR2 SVGAGI. The CDR3 is made up of 16 amino acids. In nucleotides, the CDR3 is TGTGCCAGCAGTTCCCAGATAGGGACAGGGGCTACTGAAGCTTTCTTT. It translates to CASSSQIGTGATEAFF.

This chain joins TRBV2 and TRBJ2-4; D may correspond to TRBD1 or TRBD2 (5 bases each). The CDR3 loop spans 13 amino acids. In germline, CDR1 is SNHLY, CDR2 FYNNEI. V was cut by 6 bases and J by 12 bases, with 18 bases left in between. CDR3 in amino acids: CASRGPGTLAQYF. The CDR3 DNA reads TGTGCCAGCAGGGGACCCGGGACGCTTGCTCAGTACTTC.

The rearrangement links TRBV9 to TRBJ2-7; 9 nucleotides line up with TRBD1. V shed 3 bases and J 3 bases; nucleotides not matched to a gene: 7. Germline V CDR1 and CDR2: SGDLS, YYNGEE. The CDR3 is 15 residues long. CDR3 nucleotides: TGTGCCAGCAGCGCGGGACAGGGAATTCGCTACGAGCAGTACTTC. It specifies CASSAGQGIRYEQYF.

This clone was detected only a few times. The chain couples TRBV21-1 to TRBJ2-7; TRBD2, the table's D call, was not compared with the DNA. TRBV21-1 is classified as a pseudogene. The CDR3 totals 16 residues. The DNA of the CDR3 is TGTGCCAGCAGCAAAGGGGGCCCGGGACTCCACTACGAGCAGTACTTC. Amino acid sequence: CASSKGGPGLHYEQYF.

The chain joins TRBV10-3 to TRBJ2-7; 12 bases match TRBD1. Germline trimming cut 3 bases from V and 9 bases from J; bases unmatched to any gene: 12. The germline V gene encodes CDR1 ENHRY and CDR2 SYGVKD. The CDR3 loop spans 16 amino acids. CDR3 coding DNA: TGTGCCATCAGTGACACGGGACAGGGGGCGGCTAAGGTGCAGTACTTC. Protein product: CAISDTGQGAAKVQYF.